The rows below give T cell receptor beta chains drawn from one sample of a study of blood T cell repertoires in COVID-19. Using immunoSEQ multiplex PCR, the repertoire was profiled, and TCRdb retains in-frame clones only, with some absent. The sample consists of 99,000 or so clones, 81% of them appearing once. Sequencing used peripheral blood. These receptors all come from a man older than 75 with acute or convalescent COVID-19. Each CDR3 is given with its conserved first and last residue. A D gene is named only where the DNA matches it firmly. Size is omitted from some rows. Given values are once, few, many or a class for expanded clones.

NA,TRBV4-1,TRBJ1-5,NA,TGCGCCAGCAGTCGGGGGGCCAGCAATCAGCCCCAGCATTTT,CASSRGASNQPQHF
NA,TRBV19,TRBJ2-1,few,TGTGCCAGTAGTAGGAGGGACCGCGGAAATGAGCAGTTCTTC,CASSRRDRGNEQFF
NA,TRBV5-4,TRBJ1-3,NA,TGTGCCAGCAGCTTTGACGGGGTTTATGGAAACACCATATATTTT,CASSFDGVYGNTIYF
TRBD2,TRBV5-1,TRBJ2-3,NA,TGCGCCAGCAGCTCCCGGGGAGCGGGAGTGGATTTT,CASSSRGAGVDF
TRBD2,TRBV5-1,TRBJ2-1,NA,TGCGCCAGCATGCCTAGCGGGAGCTCCTACAATGAGCAGTTCTTC,CASMPSGSSYNEQFF
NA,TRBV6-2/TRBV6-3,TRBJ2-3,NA,TGTGCCAGCAGTTACAGCCGGTTATCAGGAGATACGCAGTATTTT,CASSYSRLSGDTQYF
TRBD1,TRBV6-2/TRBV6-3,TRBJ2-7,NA,TGTGCCAGCAGTTACCGGGACAGGGACGAGCAGTACTTC,CASSYRDRDEQYF
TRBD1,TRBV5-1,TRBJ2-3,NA,TGCGCCAGCGCCCTGGGACAGGGGGGCACAGATACGCAGTATTTT,CASALGQGGTDTQYF
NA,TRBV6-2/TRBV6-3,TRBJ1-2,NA,TGTGCCAGCACCCCAGGGAGTGGCGGCTACACCTTC,CASTPGSGGYTF
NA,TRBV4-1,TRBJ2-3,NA,TGCGCCAGCAGCCAAGCCGGGACTGGAGGAGATACGCAGTATTTT,CASSQAGTGGDTQYF
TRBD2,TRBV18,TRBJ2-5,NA,TGTGCCAGCGCCTCGGCCAGCGGGAGTTGGGAGACCCAGTACTTC,CASASASGSWETQYF
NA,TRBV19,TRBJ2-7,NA,TGTGCCAGTAGTATGGCGGTTTTCCGAACCTACGAGCAGTACTTC,CASSMAVFRTYEQYF
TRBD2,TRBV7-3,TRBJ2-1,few,TGTGCCAGCAGCTTAACAGCCGGGACTAGCGGGAAGGGTGAGCAGTTCTTC,CASSLTAGTSGKGEQFF
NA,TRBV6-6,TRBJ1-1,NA,TGTGCCAGCAGTTCACAGGGTAGGAACACTGAAGCTTTCTTT,CASSSQGRNTEAFF
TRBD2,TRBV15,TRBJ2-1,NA,TGTGCCACCAGCAGAGGGGGGAGGGCCCTCAATGAGCAGTTCTTC,CATSRGGRALNEQFF
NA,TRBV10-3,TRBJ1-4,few,TGTGCCATCAGTGGTGGGGCCGAAAAACTGTTTTTT,CAISGGAEKLFF
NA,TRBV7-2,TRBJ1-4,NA,TGTGCCAGCAGCTTATTGGGCGAAAAACTGTTTTTT,CASSLLGEKLFF
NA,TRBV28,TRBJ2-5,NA,TGTGCCAGCAGTTTAATTGACAGGGAGACCCAGTACTTC,CASSLIDRETQYF
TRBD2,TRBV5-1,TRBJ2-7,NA,TGCGCCAGCAGCTTGACTGGCGGGAGCTCCTACGAGCAGTACTTC,CASSLTGGSSYEQYF
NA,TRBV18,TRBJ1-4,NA,TGTGCCAGCTCACCCCCAGGGGCCGGCGAAAAACTGTTTTTT,CASSPPGAGEKLFF
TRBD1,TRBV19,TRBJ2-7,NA,TGTGCCAGTAGTCCGTGGGGACAGGGCGGCTACGAGCAGTACTTC,CASSPWGQGGYEQYF
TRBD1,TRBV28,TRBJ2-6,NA,TGTGCCAGCAGTTCAACAGGGGGTGGGGCCAACGTCCTGACTTTC,CASSSTGGGANVLTF
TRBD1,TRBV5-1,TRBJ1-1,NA,TGCGCCAGCAGCTTGGGGCAGGGGGCGAGGAACACTGAAGCTTTCTTT,CASSLGQGARNTEAFF
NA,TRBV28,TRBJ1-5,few,TGTGCCAGCAGTCCCCCAAGGACAGGCAATCAGCCCCAGCATTTT,CASSPPRTGNQPQHF
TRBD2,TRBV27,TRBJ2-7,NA,TGTGCCAGCAGTTCGACTAGCGGCCCCCTCGAGCAGTACTTC,CASSSTSGPLEQYF
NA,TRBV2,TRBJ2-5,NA,TGTGCCAGCAGTGTCGCGGGGGCGGAAGAGACCCAGTACTTC,CASSVAGAEETQYF
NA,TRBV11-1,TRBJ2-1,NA,TGTGCCAGCAGCTTTAGTTGGTCCTACAATGAGCAGTTCTTC,CASSFSWSYNEQFF
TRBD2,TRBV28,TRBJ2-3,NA,TGTGCCAGCAGTTTATTTGGACTAGCACAAGAGAGAGATACGCAGTATTTT,CASSLFGLAQERDTQYF
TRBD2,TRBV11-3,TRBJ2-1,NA,TGTGCCAGCAGCTTTACTAGCGGGAGTCACAATGAGCAGTTCTTC,CASSFTSGSHNEQFF
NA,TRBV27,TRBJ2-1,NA,TGTGCCAGCAGTTTAAGGCTCGGAGGCTACAATGAGCAGTTCTTC,CASSLRLGGYNEQFF
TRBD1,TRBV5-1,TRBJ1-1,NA,TGCGCCAGCAGCTTGGGGGGGACAGGGTACTTGAACACTGAAGCTTTCTTT,CASSLGGTGYLNTEAFF
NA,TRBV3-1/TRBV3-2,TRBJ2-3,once,TGTGCCAGCAGGCAAAACAGGGCCACAGATACGCAGTATTTT,CASRQNRATDTQYF
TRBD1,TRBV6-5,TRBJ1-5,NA,TGTGCCAGCAGTTACGACAGGGGGCAAGATCAGCCCCAGCATTTT,CASSYDRGQDQPQHF
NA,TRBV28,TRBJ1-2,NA,TGTGCCAGCAGTTTCAGTCGGGCTAACTATGGCTACACCTTC,CASSFSRANYGYTF
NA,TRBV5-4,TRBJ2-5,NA,TGTGCCAGCAGCTTGGTAGGCGGCCAAGAGACCCAGTACTTC,CASSLVGGQETQYF
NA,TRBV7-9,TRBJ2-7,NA,TGTGCCAGCAGCTTGAGTCAGGGCTCCTACGAGCAGTACTTC,CASSLSQGSYEQYF
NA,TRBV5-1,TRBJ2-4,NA,TGCGCCAGCAGCTTGGAGCAGGGAACCAAAAACATTCAGTACTTC,CASSLEQGTKNIQYF
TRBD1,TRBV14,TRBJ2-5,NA,TGTGCCAGCAGCCGGGGACAGGGGGCACGGGAGACCCAGTACTTC,CASSRGQGARETQYF
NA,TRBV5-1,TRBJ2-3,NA,TGCGCCAGCAGCCAAGGAGGGACAGATACGCAGTATTTT,CASSQGGTDTQYF
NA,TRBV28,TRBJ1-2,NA,TGTGCCAGCAGTCCTAGAAATGGCTACACCTTC,CASSPRNGYTF
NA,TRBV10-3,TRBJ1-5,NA,TGTGCCATCAGTGCCCTGAGTAGCAATCAGCCCCAGCATTTT,CAISALSSNQPQHF
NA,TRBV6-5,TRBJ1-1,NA,TGTGCCAGCAGTTTCGGACGGGGGAACACTGAAGCTTTCTTT,CASSFGRGNTEAFF
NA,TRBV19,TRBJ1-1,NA,NA,CASSSGPARGNTEAFF
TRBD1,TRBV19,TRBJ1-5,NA,TGTGCCAGTAGGAAGTCAGGGGGTCATAGCAATCAGCCCCAGCATTTT,CASRKSGGHSNQPQHF
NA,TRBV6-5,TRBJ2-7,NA,TGTGCCAGCAGTTACCCACAGGGAAGTTCCTACGAGCAGTACTTC,CASSYPQGSSYEQYF
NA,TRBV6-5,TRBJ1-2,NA,TGTGCCAGCGGGCGCAGGGATGGCTACACCTTC,CASGRRDGYTF
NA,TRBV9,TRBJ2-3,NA,TGTGCCAGCAGCGTAGGAGGCACAGATACGCAGTATTTT,CASSVGGTDTQYF
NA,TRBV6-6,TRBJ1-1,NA,TGTGCCAGCAGTTTATTTGAAGCTTTCTTT,CASSLFEAFF
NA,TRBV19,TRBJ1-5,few,TGTGCCAGTAGTATTATACAGGGAAACAATCAGCCCCAGCATTTT,CASSIIQGNNQPQHF